These 11 T cell receptor beta chains were all obtained from the same sample, sequenced in a study of blood T cell repertoires in COVID-19. Generated by immunoSEQ multiplex PCR, the TCRdb table keeps only in-frame clones and is missing some. The sample records 50,000 to 70,000 clones, roughly 86% being singletons. The material sequenced was peripheral blood. Receptors originate from a man aged 55-75 years with active or convalescent COVID-19.

J is TRBJ2-5 and V is TRBV29-1, with 11 bases identical to TRBD2. This CDR3 is built from 15 residues. V trimming: 7 bases; J trimming: 2 bases; junction bases outside the gene matches: 9. Germline CDR1 is SQVTM and CDR2 is ANQGSEA. CDR3 sequence: CSAGGTSGGQETQYF. The CDR3 nucleotides are TGCAGCGCGGGGGGGACTAGCGGAGGACAAGAGACCCAGTACTTC.

The chain combines TRBV30 with TRBJ1-2, with D possibly being TRBD1 (5 bases). Between the trimmed V and J ends, which lost 3 bases and 3 bases, there was a span of 8 bases. This CDR3 has 12 residues. The V gene's germline CDR1 is GTSNPN and CDR2 SVGIG (reference sequence). The CDR3: CAWSDRHYGYTF. The CDR3 DNA is TGTGCCTGGAGCGACAGACACTATGGCTACACCTTC. The full variable domain, in which reference TRBV30 and TRBJ1-2 provide the parts outside the CDR3, is SQTIHQWPATLVQPVGSPLSLECTVEGTSNPNLYWYRQAAGRGLQLLFYSVGIGQISSEVPQNLSASRPQDRQFILSSKKLLLSDSGFYLCAWSDRHYGYTFGSGTRLTVV.

V gene TRBV27 combines with J gene TRBJ1-2; 7 bases are shared with TRBD1. With V trimmed by 6 bases and J by 0 bases, 10 bases remained unmatched. The CDR3 runs 16 residues. CDR1 and CDR2 from the germline V gene are MNHEY and SMNVEV (reference sequence). The CDR3 protein is CASRLTGTAANYGYTF. As DNA, the CDR3 is TGTGCCAGCAGATTGACCGGGACAGCCGCTAACTATGGCTACACCTTC.

CDR3 protein: CASSLALLSRGETQYF. CDR3 in DNA: TGTGCCAGCAGCTTAGCGCTCCTTTCCAGGGGGGAGACCCAGTACTTC. The chain joins TRBV7-8 to TRBJ2-5, with TRBD1 matching 7 bases. Losses at the gene ends were 0 bases for V and 5 bases for J; bases not matched to a gene: 9. Germline loops: CDR1 SGHVS, CDR2 FQNEAQ. The CDR3 is made up of 16 amino acids.

This chain links TRBV19 with TRBJ2-2, with 8 positions matching TRBD1. Germline V gene data show CDR1 as LNHDA and CDR2 as SQIVND (reference sequence). After removal of 7 bases from V and 3 bases from J, the junction contained 7 bases not matched to a gene. The CDR3 runs 15 residues. The CDR3 protein is CASKRQGADTGELFF. CDR3 nucleotide sequence: TGTGCCAGTAAGAGGCAGGGGGCGGACACCGGGGAGCTGTTTTTT.

The gene calls are TRBV29-1 and TRBJ2-1; 16 bases are shared with TRBD2. Germline V gene lookup returns CDR1 SQVTM and CDR2 ANQGSEA. The CDR3 consists of 19 residues. V dropped 2 bases and J dropped 7; count of bases not matched to a gene: 14. This chain's CDR3 is CSVERGLAGGLSFWNEQFF. The CDR3, as DNA: TGCAGCGTTGAAAGGGGACTAGCGGGGGGGCTCAGTTTTTGGAATGAGCAGTTCTTC.

The chain couples TRBV3-1 (or the pseudogene TRBV3-2) to TRBJ2-2; no clear D gene. Germline V CDR1 and CDR2: LGHDT, YNNKEL (reference sequence). V lost 3 bases and J lost 8, with 4 bases in between. CDR3 length: 11 amino acids. CDR3 sequence: CASSHLGELFF. DNA of the CDR3: TGTGCCAGCAGCCACCTTGGGGAGCTGTTTTTT.

The chain carries TRBV5-6 and TRBJ1-5; 12 bases agree with TRBD1. The germline V gene encodes CDR1 SGHDT and CDR2 YYEEEE. The CDR3 covers 15 residues. Losses at the gene ends were 4 bases for V and 7 bases for J; bases not matched to a gene: 6. CDR3 sequence (DNA): TGTGCCAGCAGCCTGGGACAGGGGGCGGGGCAGCCCCAGCATTTT. It codes for CASSLGQGAGQPQHF.

A note on this clone: The sample contains more than one DNA sequence encoding this CDR3. J is TRBJ2-5 and V is TRBV5-1; D may be TRBD1 (6 bases). Looked up from germline, CDR1 is SGHRS and CDR2 is YFSETQ. The CDR3 spans 13 residues. With 2 bases removed from V and 5 bases from J, the gap between germline ends came to 10 bases. The CDR3 spells CASSFTGQETQYF. CDR3 DNA sequence: TGCGCCAGCAGCTTTACAGGGCAGGAGACCCAGTACTTC.

This chain links TRBV30 with TRBJ2-1; 8 nucleotides line up with TRBD2. Germline lookup yields CDR1 GTSNPN and CDR2 SVGIG (reference sequence). The CDR3 has 13 amino acids. Trimming took 0 bases from V and 5 from J; bases not matched to a gene: 0. CDR3: CAWSVLADNEQFF. The CDR3 DNA follows: TGTGCCTGGAGTGTACTAGCGGACAATGAGCAGTTCTTC.

The chain employs TRBV7-2 and TRBJ1-5, with D unclear. V was pared by 1 base and J by 8 bases, with 21 bases between. From germline, CDR1 is SGHTA and CDR2 FQGNSA. The CDR3 contains 17 residues. CDR3 coding DNA: TGTGCCAGCAGCTTAGGGGTTTTTTTCGGGAGCGGCGAGCCCCAGCATTTT. This gives the protein CASSLGVFFGSGEPQHF.